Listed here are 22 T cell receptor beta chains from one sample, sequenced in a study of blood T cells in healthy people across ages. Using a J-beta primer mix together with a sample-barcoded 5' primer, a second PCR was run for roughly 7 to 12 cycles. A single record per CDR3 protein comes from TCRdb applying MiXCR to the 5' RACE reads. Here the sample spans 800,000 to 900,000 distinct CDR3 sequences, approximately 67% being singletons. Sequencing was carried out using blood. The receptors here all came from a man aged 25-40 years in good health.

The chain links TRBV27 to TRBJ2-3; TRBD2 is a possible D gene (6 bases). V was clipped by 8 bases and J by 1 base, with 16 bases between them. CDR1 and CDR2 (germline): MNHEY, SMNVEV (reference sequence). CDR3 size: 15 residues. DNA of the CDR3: TGTGCCAGCCGTGGGACTGTGTATGGCACAGATACGCAGTATTTT. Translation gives CASRGTVYGTDTQYF.

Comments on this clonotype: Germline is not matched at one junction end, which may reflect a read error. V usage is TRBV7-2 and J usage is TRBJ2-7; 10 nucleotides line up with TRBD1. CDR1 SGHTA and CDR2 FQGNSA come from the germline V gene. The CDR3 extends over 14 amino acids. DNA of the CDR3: TGTGCCAGCATGCGGGACAGGGGCTCCCACGAGCAGTACTTC. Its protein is CASMRDRGSHEQYF.

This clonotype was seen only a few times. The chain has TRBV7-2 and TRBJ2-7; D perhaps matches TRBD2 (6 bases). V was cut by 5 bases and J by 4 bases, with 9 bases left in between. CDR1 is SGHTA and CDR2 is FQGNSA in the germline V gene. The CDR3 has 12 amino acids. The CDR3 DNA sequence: TGTGCCAGCAGCGAGGGACTGTACGAGCAGTACTTC. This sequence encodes CASSEGLYEQYF.

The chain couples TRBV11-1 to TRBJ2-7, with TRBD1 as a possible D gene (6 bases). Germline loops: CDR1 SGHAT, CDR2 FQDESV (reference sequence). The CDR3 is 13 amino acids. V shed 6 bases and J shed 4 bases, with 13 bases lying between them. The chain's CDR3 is CASSSRGRYEQYF. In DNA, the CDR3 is TGTGCCAGCAGTTCCAGGGGACGTTACGAGCAGTACTTC.

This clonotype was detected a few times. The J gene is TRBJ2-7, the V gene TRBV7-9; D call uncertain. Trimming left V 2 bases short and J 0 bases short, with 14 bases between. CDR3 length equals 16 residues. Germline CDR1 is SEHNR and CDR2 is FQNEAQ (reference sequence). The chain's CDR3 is CASSLSNFPSSYEQYF. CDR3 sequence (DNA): TGTGCCAGCAGCTTATCGAACTTTCCGAGCTCCTACGAGCAGTACTTC.

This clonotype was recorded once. The DNA for the CDR3 is TGCAGTGCTACGCTTCCAGGAGGGACCCTGGGTGATCAGCCCCAGCATTTT. Translating it yields CSATLPGGTLGDQPQHF. The chain recombines TRBV20-1 with TRBJ1-5; maybe TRBD1 (5 bases). Germline loops: CDR1 DFQATT, CDR2 SNEGSKA (reference sequence). The length of the CDR3 is 17 residues. The V end lost 4 bases, the J end lost 5 bases, and 24 bases lay between the germline ends.

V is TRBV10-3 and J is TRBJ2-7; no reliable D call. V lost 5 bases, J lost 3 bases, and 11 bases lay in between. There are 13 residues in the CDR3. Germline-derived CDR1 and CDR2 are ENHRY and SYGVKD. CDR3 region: CAISTGSNYEQYF. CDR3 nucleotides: TGTGCCATCAGTACCGGGTCAAACTACGAGCAGTACTTC.

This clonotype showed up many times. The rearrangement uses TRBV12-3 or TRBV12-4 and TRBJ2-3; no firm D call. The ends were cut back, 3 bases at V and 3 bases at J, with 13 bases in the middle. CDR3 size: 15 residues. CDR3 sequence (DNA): TGTGCCAGCAGTTTTGGAACAGTGGGGACAGATACGCAGTATTTT. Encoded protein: CASSFGTVGTDTQYF.

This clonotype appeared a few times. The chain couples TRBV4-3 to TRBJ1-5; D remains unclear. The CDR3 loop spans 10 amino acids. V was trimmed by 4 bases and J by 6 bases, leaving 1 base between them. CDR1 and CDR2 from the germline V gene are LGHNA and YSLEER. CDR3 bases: TGCGCCAGCAGCCTTCAGCCCCAGCATTTT. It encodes CASSLQPQHF.

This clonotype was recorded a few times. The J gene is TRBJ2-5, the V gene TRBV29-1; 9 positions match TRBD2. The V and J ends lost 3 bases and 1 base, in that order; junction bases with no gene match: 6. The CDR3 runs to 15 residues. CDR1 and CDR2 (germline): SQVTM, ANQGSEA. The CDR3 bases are TGCAGCGTTGATCACCCAGCGGGGGGCCAAGAGACCCAGTACTTC. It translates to CSVDHPAGGQETQYF.

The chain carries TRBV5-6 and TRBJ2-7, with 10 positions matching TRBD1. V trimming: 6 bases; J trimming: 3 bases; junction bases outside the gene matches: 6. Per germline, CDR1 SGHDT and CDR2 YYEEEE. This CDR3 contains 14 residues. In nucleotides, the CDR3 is TGTGCCAGCACCTATGGGACAGGGGACTACGAGCAGTACTTC. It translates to CASTYGTGDYEQYF.

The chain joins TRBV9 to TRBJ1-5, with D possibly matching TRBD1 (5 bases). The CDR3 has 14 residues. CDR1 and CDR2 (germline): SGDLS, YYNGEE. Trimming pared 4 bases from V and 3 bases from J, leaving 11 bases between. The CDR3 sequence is CASSRAGPNQPQHF. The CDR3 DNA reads TGTGCCAGCAGCCGGGCAGGGCCCAATCAGCCCCAGCATTTT.

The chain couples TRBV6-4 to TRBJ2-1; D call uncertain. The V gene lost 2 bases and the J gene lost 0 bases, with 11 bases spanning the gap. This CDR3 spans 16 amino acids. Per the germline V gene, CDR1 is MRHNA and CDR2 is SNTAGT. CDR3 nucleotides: TGTGCCAGCAGTGACCCGGACCTGAGCTCCTACAATGAGCAGTTCTTC. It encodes CASSDPDLSSYNEQFF.

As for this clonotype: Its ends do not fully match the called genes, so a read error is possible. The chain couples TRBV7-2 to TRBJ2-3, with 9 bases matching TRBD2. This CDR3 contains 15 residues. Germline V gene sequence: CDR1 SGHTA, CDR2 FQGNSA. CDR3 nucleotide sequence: TGTGCCAGCCGTGGGGGGCTAGCGGGGACAGATGCGCAGTATTTT. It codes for CASRGGLAGTDAQYF.

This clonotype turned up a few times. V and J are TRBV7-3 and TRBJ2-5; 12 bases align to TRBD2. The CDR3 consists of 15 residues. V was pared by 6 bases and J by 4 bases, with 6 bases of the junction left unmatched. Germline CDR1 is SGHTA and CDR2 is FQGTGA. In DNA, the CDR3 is TGTGCCAGCAGTTCTAGCGGGGGGGCAGGAGAGACCCAGTACTTC. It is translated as CASSSSGGAGETQYF.

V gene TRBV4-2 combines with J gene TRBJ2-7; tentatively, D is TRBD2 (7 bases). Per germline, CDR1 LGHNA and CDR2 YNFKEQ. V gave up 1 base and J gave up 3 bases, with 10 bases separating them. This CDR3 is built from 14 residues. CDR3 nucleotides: TGTGCCAGCAGCCAAGCGGGGGGCTACTACGAGCAGTACTTC. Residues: CASSQAGGYYEQYF.

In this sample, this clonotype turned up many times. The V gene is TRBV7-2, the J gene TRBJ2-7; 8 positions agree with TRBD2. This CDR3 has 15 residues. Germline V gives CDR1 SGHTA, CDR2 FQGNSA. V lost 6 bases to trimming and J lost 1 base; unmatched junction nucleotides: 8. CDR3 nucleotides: TGTGCCAGCAGTTTGGCAAGCGGGGGTTCCTACGAGCAGTACTTC. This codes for CASSLASGGSYEQYF. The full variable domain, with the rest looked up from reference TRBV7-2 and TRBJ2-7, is GAGVSQSPSNKVTEKGKDVELRCDPISGHTALYWYRQSLGQGLEFLIYFQGNSAPDKSGLPSDRFSAERTGGSVSTLTIQRTQQEDSAVYLCASSLASGGSYEQYFGPGTRLTVT.

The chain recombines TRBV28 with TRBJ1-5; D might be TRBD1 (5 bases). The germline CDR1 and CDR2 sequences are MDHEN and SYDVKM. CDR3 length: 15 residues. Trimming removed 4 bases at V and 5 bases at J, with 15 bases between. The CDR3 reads CASSWGSGGDQPQHF. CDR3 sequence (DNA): TGTGCCAGCAGTTGGGGGTCCGGGGGGGATCAGCCCCAGCATTTT.

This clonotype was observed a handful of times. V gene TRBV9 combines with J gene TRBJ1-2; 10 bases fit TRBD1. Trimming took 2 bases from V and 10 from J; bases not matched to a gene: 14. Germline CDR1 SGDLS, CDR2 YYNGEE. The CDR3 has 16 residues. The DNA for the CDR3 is TGTGCCAGCAGCGTCGTGGCTCCCGGGACAGGGGTTGACTACACCTTC. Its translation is CASSVVAPGTGVDYTF.

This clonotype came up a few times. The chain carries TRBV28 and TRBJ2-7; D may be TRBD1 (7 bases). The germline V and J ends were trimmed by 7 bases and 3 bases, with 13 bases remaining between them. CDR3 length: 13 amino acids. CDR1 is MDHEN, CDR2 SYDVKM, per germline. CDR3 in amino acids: CASKWGDSYEQYF. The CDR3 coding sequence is TGTGCCAGCAAGTGGGGGGACAGCTACGAGCAGTACTTC.

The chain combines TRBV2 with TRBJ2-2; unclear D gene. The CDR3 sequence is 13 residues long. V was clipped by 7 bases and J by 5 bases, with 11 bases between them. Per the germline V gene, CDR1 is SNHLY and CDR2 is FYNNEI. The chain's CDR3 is CASMSDTTGELFF. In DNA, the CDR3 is TGTGCCAGCATGAGCGACACAACCGGGGAGCTGTTTTTT.

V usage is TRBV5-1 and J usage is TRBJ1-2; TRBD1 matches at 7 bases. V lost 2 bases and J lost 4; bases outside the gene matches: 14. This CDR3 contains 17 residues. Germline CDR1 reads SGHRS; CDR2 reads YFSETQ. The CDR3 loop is CASSFTGSGQALYGYTF. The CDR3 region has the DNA TGCGCCAGCAGCTTCACCGGATCCGGACAGGCACTCTATGGCTACACCTTC.